These T cell receptor beta chains were read from a single sample in a study of blood T cell repertoires in COVID-19. Profiling relied on immunoSEQ multiplex PCR, and the TCRdb table lists in-frame clones only, not all of them. Of 25,000 to 35,000 clones listed, 75% to 90% are singletons. Sequencing was carried out using peripheral blood. These TCRs come from a man older than 75 with acute or convalescent COVID-19. Both conserved end residues are trimmed from each CDR3.

CDR3: ATTGGPPVGRDTQY
V: TRBV24-1
J: TRBJ2-3

CDR3: AWTTGVDYGYT
V: TRBV30
J: TRBJ1-2

CDR3: ASSWDSLNTEAF
V: TRBV7-2
J: TRBJ1-1

CDR3: ASSPGTGNGEQY
V: TRBV18
J: TRBJ2-7

CDR3: ASSPPGTDAGAY
V: TRBV18
J: TRBJ2-7

CDR3: ASRPTTGLPETQY
V: TRBV28
J: TRBJ2-5

CDR3: ASSEVRTSGGGKTQY
V: TRBV2
J: TRBJ2-5

CDR3: ASSLAVAGWADTQY
V: TRBV7-2
J: TRBJ2-3

CDR3: ASSPLRTGGIQSTEAF
V: TRBV18
J: TRBJ1-1

CDR3: AWSAQGRVYGYT
V: TRBV30
J: TRBJ1-2

CDR3: ASSQGPYEQY
V: TRBV3-1/TRBV3-2
J: TRBJ2-7

CDR3: ASSYTVRANYGYT
V: TRBV6-5
J: TRBJ1-2

CDR3: ASSIVAGSPLH
V: TRBV19
J: TRBJ1-6

CDR3: SASPGRGGTEAF
V: TRBV20-1
J: TRBJ1-1

CDR3: ASSLVGASTDTQY
V: TRBV7-2
J: TRBJ2-3

CDR3: ASSPNREGTPASYEQY
V: TRBV7-6
J: TRBJ2-7

CDR3: SASVPGIGNSPLH
V: TRBV20-1
J: TRBJ1-6

CDR3: ASSWGTGSWNEQY
V: TRBV27
J: TRBJ2-7

CDR3: ASSLRQGRLQETQY
V: TRBV14
J: TRBJ2-5

CDR3: ASSYVDRAHTDTQY
V: TRBV6-5
J: TRBJ2-3

CDR3: ASSEYSRSQETQY
V: TRBV25-1
J: TRBJ2-5

CDR3: ASRWDSEKLF
V: TRBV5-1
J: TRBJ1-4

CDR3: ASSRGQLNTEAF
V: TRBV10-1
J: TRBJ1-1

CDR3: ASSSLMTGGTTEAF
V: TRBV6-5
J: TRBJ1-1

CDR3: ASSLTSSNYGYT
V: TRBV5-1
J: TRBJ1-2

CDR3: ASTRDLQDTQY
V: TRBV12-3/TRBV12-4
J: TRBJ2-3

CDR3: ASSLRANQPQH
V: TRBV6-5
J: TRBJ1-5

CDR3: ASSPGTGDEKLF
V: TRBV11-2
J: TRBJ1-4

CDR3: ASSADRAEAF
V: TRBV18
J: TRBJ1-1

CDR3: ASSLQDYEQY
V: TRBV5-5
J: TRBJ2-7

CDR3: ASSLYPEAF
V: TRBV12-3/TRBV12-4
J: TRBJ1-1

CDR3: ASSLGLAAPTDTQY
V: TRBV5-4
J: TRBJ2-3

CDR3: ASSWGTGGTQY
V: TRBV27
J: TRBJ2-5

CDR3: ASSLYRTDSSGNTIY
V: TRBV5-6
J: TRBJ1-3

CDR3: ASSKRQGAPYEQY
V: TRBV6-6
J: TRBJ2-7

CDR3: ASSGRMNTEAF
V: TRBV9
J: TRBJ1-1

CDR3: AISVRQGNTEAF
V: TRBV10-3
J: TRBJ1-1

CDR3: ASTLGRLLSYEQY
V: TRBV2
J: TRBJ2-7

CDR3: AISERVAGAGGDTQY
V: TRBV10-3
J: TRBJ2-3

CDR3: ASSPLLAGGRCGADNEQF
V: TRBV21-1
J: TRBJ2-1

CDR3: ASTLGVQEKNIQY
V: TRBV19
J: TRBJ2-4